This T cell receptor beta chain is drawn from a study of T cell responses to AZD1222 COVID-19 vaccine. Only in-frame clones appear in the TCRdb table, and some are missing; sequencing was by immunoSEQ multiplex PCR. The data show 100,000 or so clones, 87% seen once. Germline V gives CDR1 MNHEY, CDR2 SVGAGI. V was shortened by 5 bases and J by 1 base, with 13 bases between the two germline ends. This CDR3 comprises 15 residues. General study findings and limits: Among AZD1222 vaccinees, only 5 to 7 were seropositive at baseline. Spike-specific TCR breadth rose after two AZD1222 doses, and depth rose as well. Repertoire sampling occurred only after the peak T cell response. Donors skewed white British and female; clonal diversity was possibly underestimated.

Note on this clone: Antigen specificity is unknown.

This specimen was peripheral blood, taken on day 0 of AZD1222 vaccination. The clonotype originates from an adult in good health. This chain connects TRBV6-5 to TRBJ2-3; D not resolved. The CDR3 DNA reads as TGTGCCAGCAGTCGCCAGAGCGTGGGCACAGATACGCAGTATTTT. Protein sequence: CASSRQSVGTDTQYF.